The clone carrying this T cell receptor beta chain appeared many times. Its specificity is not known. This entry is derived from a study of T-cell reconstitution after alpha-beta-depleted transplantation in children. Whole-study findings and limits: After transplant, high TCRbeta diversity at day 60 in some patients arose from surviving recipient T cells and thymic progenitors. A year post-transplant, T-cell counts and diversity derived mostly from newly produced T cells. Where alpha-beta T cells came from about two months after transplant was reportedly several hundred expanded graft clones.

Unique molecular identifiers featured in how the TCRbeta library was prepared. TCRdb re-called the PCR reads through MiXCR, storing one row per CDR3 protein. The table records about 20,000 distinct CDR3 sequences, roughly 13% of them present only once. The CDR3 is 14 amino acids. The germline gives CDR1 MNHEY, CDR2 SMNVEV (reference sequence). Trimming stripped 5 bases from V and 4 bases from J, with 11 bases between. The chain combines TRBV27 with TRBJ2-2, with no clear D. The source of this sequence is a female patient between 2 and 10 years old who had a stem cell transplant for congenital amegakaryocytic thrombocytopenia, so the T cells may come from the graft donor. This sample comprised PBMCs, mostly from graft donor cells, obtained 60 days after TCRalphabeta/CD19-depleted stem cell transplant. CDR3 sequence: CASSPTRSTGELFF. For the CDR3, the DNA is TGTGCCAGCAGTCCCACCCGCAGCACCGGGGAGCTGTTTTTT.